The 14 T cell receptor beta chains in this list originate from one sample, sequenced in a study of T and B cells in COVID-19 patients (dated by TCRdb to about 2020). TRB repertoires were amplified from 250-500 ng of genomic DNA extracted from blood. The sequencing machine was an Illumina MiSeq. Multiplex PCR with BIOMED2 TRB-A/B primer pools was used to amplify the TRB rearrangements. TCRdb redid the processing of the public reads, applying fastp at Q25 and MiXCR, and retained in-frame beta chains. CDR3 protein sequences are deduplicated, and each keeps its most common genes and DNA. This sample holds a few thousand distinct CDR3 sequences; 25% to 30% were observed only once. Roughly 12% of the sample comes from the top ten. The sample comprised blood. Source of these receptors: a human donor with active COVID-19.

By its share, this clonotype is medium-sized. The CDR3 here is CAWIYKTRGTYNEQFF. The CDR3 DNA reads TGTGCCTGGATCTATAAAACCCGAGGAACCTACAATGAGCAGTTCTTC. The rearrangement joins TRBV30 to TRBJ2-1; D remains ambiguous. Germline V gene sequence: CDR1 GTSNPN, CDR2 SVGIG (reference sequence). The V end was cut by 4 bases, the J end by 2 bases, with 18 bases between. The length of the CDR3 is 16 residues.

V and J are TRBV25-1 and TRBJ1-2, with a weak D call TRBD1 (5 bases). V was trimmed by 7 bases and J by 8 bases, leaving 14 bases between them. The germline CDR1 and CDR2 sequences are MGHDK and SYGVNS. CDR3 size: 12 residues. CDR3 region: CASMTRAGGYTF. The DNA of the CDR3 is TGTGCCAGCATGACCAGGGCGGGGGGCTACACCTTC.

By sample share, this clonotype is medium-sized. The chain employs TRBV12-3 or TRBV12-4 and TRBJ1-2; TRBD1 agrees at 9 bases. Trimming took 5 bases from V and 8 from J; bases not matched to a gene: 3. The CDR3 is 12 residues long. CDR3 amino acids: CASSGTGIGYTF. The DNA for the CDR3 is TGTGCCAGCAGTGGGACAGGGATCGGCTACACCTTC.

The chain uses TRBV29-1 and TRBJ2-7; 11 bases fit TRBD1. Trimming removed 7 bases from V and 1 base from J; junction bases left unmatched: 3. The CDR3 covers 13 residues. Germline V lookup: CDR1 SQVTM, CDR2 ANQGSEA. CDR3 DNA sequence: TGCAGCGGGACAGGGGGCAGTTCCTACGAGCAGTACTTC. Translation: CSGTGGSSYEQYF.

The chain couples TRBV5-6 to TRBJ1-3; D is unresolved. Deletions cut 4 bases from V and 0 bases from J, with 14 bases between. CDR3 size: 16 residues. Germline V lookup: CDR1 SGHDT, CDR2 YYEEEE. As DNA, the CDR3 is TGTGCCAGCAGCCCTACCGCCACCGTCTCTGGAAACACCATATATTTT. It specifies CASSPTATVSGNTIYF.

The sample holds many counts of this clonotype. The genes are TRBV6-2 or TRBV6-3 and TRBJ1-5, with 7 nucleotides matching TRBD1. Looked up from germline, CDR1 is MNHEY and CDR2 is SVGEGT. The CDR3 length is 15 residues. J lost 3 bases, V lost 5 bases, and 7 bases had no gene match. The CDR3 DNA reads as TGTGCCAGCAGTACCAACAGGGGTTACAATCAGCCCCAGCATTTT. As protein: CASSTNRGYNQPQHF.

This clonotype has only a few counts. The chain has TRBV12-3 or TRBV12-4 and TRBJ1-5; D may be TRBD1 (5 bases). The germline V and J ends were trimmed by 6 bases and 4 bases, with 13 bases remaining between them. This CDR3 is built from 14 residues. The CDR3 DNA is TGTGCCAGCAGGCATTCAGGGTTGAATCAGCCCCAGCATTTT. Translated: CASRHSGLNQPQHF.

This clonotype appeared a single time. This chain links TRBV27 with TRBJ1-2; D possibly corresponds to TRBD1 (5 bases). Germline values: CDR1 MNHEY, CDR2 SMNVEV (reference sequence). Trimming took 6 bases from V and 2 from J, leaving 10 bases between them. The CDR3 has 13 residues. This CDR3 reads CASSLTENYGYTF. CDR3 bases: TGTGCCAGCAGCCTGACAGAGAACTATGGCTACACCTTC.

This clonotype was seen repeatedly, ten times or more. The genes are TRBV27 and TRBJ1-5; D is ambiguous. V lost 5 bases to trimming and J lost 4 bases, with 12 bases between them. Germline CDR1 reads MNHEY; CDR2 reads SMNVEV (reference sequence). The CDR3 runs to 14 residues. CDR3 sequence (DNA): TGTGCCAGCAGTAAACGACGGCAAAATCAGCCCCAGCATTTT. Its translation: CASSKRRQNQPQHF.

This clonotype is medium-sized in the sample. The V call is TRBV12-3 or TRBV12-4, the J call TRBJ1-5; D is perhaps TRBD1 (6 bases). V was trimmed by 3 bases and J by 5 bases, leaving 17 bases between them. The CDR3 spans 16 residues. The CDR3 coding sequence is TGTGCCAGCAGTTTTGGCCCGCTTAGGGGGGATCAGCCCCAGCATTTT. Translated, it gives CASSFGPLRGDQPQHF.

This clonotype was counted only a few times. This CDR3 reads CASSRDREKETQYF. CDR3 bases: TGTGCCAGCAGCCGGGACAGGGAAAAAGAGACCCAGTACTTC. V usage is TRBV12-3 or TRBV12-4 and J usage is TRBJ2-5; TRBD1 aligns across 9 bases. V shed 6 bases, J shed 3 bases, and the junction held 5 bases outside the gene matches. The CDR3 has 14 residues.

This clonotype is deemed medium-sized. The chain is built from TRBV12-3 or TRBV12-4 and TRBJ2-3; D remains ambiguous. V lost 3 bases and J lost 13, with 14 bases in between. This CDR3 is built from 12 residues. CDR3 sequence (DNA): TGTGCCAGCAGTTTTGAGAAGACTTCCGAGTATTTT. It encodes CASSFEKTSEYF.

V gene TRBV18 combines with J gene TRBJ2-4; D ambiguous. The V end was cut by 3 bases, the J end by 0 bases, with 12 bases between. The CDR3 consists of 16 residues. CDR1 KGHSH and CDR2 LQKENI come from the germline V gene. The CDR3 here is CASSPPATLAKNIQYF. The CDR3 DNA reads TGTGCCAGCTCACCCCCAGCAACTCTAGCCAAAAACATTCAGTACTTC.

By sample fraction, this clonotype is medium-sized (0.01 to 0.1%). As DNA, the CDR3 is TGTGCCAGCAGGCCCGGGACAGTGAGCTCCTACGAGCAGTACTTC. This translates into CASRPGTVSSYEQYF. This chain uses TRBV6-5 with TRBJ2-7; 7 bases fit TRBD1. The junction had 8 bases not matched to a gene; V was cut back by 6 bases and J by 0 bases. The germline CDR1 and CDR2 sequences are MNHEY and SVGAGI. The CDR3 length is 15 residues.